The 11 T cell receptor beta chains below come from one sample, sequenced in a study of T cells in Graves' hyperthyroidism and ophthalmopathy (dated by TCRdb to between 2018 and 2021). Libraries were made using multiplex PCR. For sequencing, an Illumina HiSeq 2000 was employed. Amplification of TCR beta CDR3 regions was carried out from RNA transcripts. A first-round RT-PCR of the TCR CDR3 used the HTBI primer set with the Qiagen OneStep RT-PCR kit. In-frame beta chains were kept once TCRdb had trimmed the public reads at Q25 with fastp and called clones with MiXCR. All rows with the same CDR3 protein become a single entry with the most common DNA and genes. The sample records some 570,000 distinct CDR3 sequences, 17% of which are singletons. Together, the top ten hold around 17% of the sample. Sequenced: blood. These receptors came from a woman under 30 with Graves' ophthalmopathy.

This clonotype was recorded at least ten times. The V call is TRBV28, the J call TRBJ1-1; TRBD1 is a possible D gene (6 bases). There are 13 residues in the CDR3. Germline loops: CDR1 MDHEN, CDR2 SYDVKM. V was cut by 1 base and J by 10 bases, with 13 bases left in between. CDR3 region: CASSLYLLDRAFF. CDR3 coding DNA: TGTGCCAGCAGTTTATACCTCCTGGACAGAGCTTTCTTT. The full variable domain, with the rest looked up from reference TRBV28 and TRBJ1-1, is DVKVTQSSRYLVKRTGEKVFLECVQDMDHENMFWYRQDPGLGLRLIYFSYDVKMKEKGDIPEGYSVSREKKERFSLILESASTNQTSMYLCASSLYLLDRAFFGQGTRLTVV.

Many counts were recorded for this clonotype. The rearrangement joins TRBV30 to TRBJ1-1; D remains ambiguous. Trimming removed 5 bases from V and 1 base from J, with 11 bases in between. The CDR3 extends over 13 amino acids. The germline V gene encodes CDR1 GTSNPN and CDR2 SVGIG (reference sequence). This chain's CDR3 is CAWLGAPNTEAFF. DNA of the CDR3: TGTGCCTGGTTGGGAGCGCCGAACACTGAAGCTTTCTTT.

In this sample, this clonotype turned up a few times. The V gene is TRBV6-1, the J gene TRBJ1-1; maybe TRBD1 (5 bases). The V gene lost 7 bases and the J gene lost 5 bases, with 11 bases spanning the gap. The CDR3 is made up of 12 amino acids. Germline CDR1 is MNHNS and CDR2 is SASEGT. The chain's CDR3 is CASTWDGTEAFF. As DNA, the CDR3 is TGTGCCAGCACCTGGGACGGTACTGAAGCTTTCTTT.

The chain recombines TRBV7-9 with TRBJ2-1, with D perhaps assigned TRBD1 or TRBD2 (5 bases each). V shed 2 bases and J shed 5 bases, with 13 bases lying between them. The CDR3 has 15 residues. Looked up from germline, CDR1 is SEHNR and CDR2 is FQNEAQ (reference sequence). CDR3 in amino acids: CASSLNRDHHNEQFF. CDR3 coding DNA: TGTGCCAGCAGCTTAAACCGGGACCACCACAATGAGCAGTTCTTC.

J is TRBJ2-3 and V is TRBV7-2, with D maybe TRBD2 (5 bases). The CDR3 is 18 residues long. Trimming took 2 bases from V and 0 from J, leaving 18 bases between them. Germline loops: CDR1 SGHTA, CDR2 FQGNSA. CDR3 residues: CASSLTGTSTTSTDTQYF. The CDR3 DNA sequence: TGTGCCAGCAGCTTAACGGGAACATCAACCACTAGCACAGATACGCAGTATTTT.

About this clonotype itself: A much larger clone sits a single nucleotide away, making a read error possible. The chain carries TRBV15 and TRBJ2-3; D possibly corresponds to TRBD2 (5 bases). The germline CDR1 and CDR2 sequences are LNHNV and YYDKDF (reference sequence). V lost 8 bases, J lost 0 bases, and 15 bases lay in between. The CDR3 is 15 residues long. The CDR3, as DNA: TGTGCCACCCGGGATAGCCGGGGAAGCACAGATACGCAGTATTTT. This codes for CATRDSRGSTDTQYF. The entire variable domain, with the rest obtained from reference TRBV15 and TRBJ2-3, is as follows: DAMVIQNPRYQVTQFGKPVTLSCSQTLNHNVMYWYQQKSSQAPKLLFHYYDKDFNNEADTPDNFQSRRPNTSFCFLDIRSPGLGDTAMYLCATRDSRGSTDTQYFGPGTRLTVL.

Details on this clonotype: Possible read error: a much larger clone is one base away. The V and J genes are TRBV11-2 and TRBJ2-7; tentatively, D is TRBD2 (5 bases). The CDR3 sequence is 12 residues long. Germline CDR1 SGHAT, CDR2 FQNNGV. CDR3 bases: TGTGTCAGCAGATATAGCGAGTACGAGCAGTACTTC. This encodes CVSRYSEYEQYF.

This clonotype was found many times. This chain connects TRBV14 to TRBJ2-7; TRBD2 matches at 11 bases. CDR3 length: 16 amino acids. V shed 4 bases, J shed 0 bases, and the junction held 5 bases outside the gene matches. CDR1 SGHDN and CDR2 FVKESK come from the germline V gene. The CDR3 DNA sequence: TGTGCCAGCAGCCCGCACACTAGCGGGGGCTCCTACGAGCAGTACTTC. Translated, it gives CASSPHTSGGSYEQYF.

Comments on this clonotype: A much larger clone sits a single nucleotide away, making a read error possible. The rearrangement joins TRBV2 to TRBJ2-5; the D gene is possibly TRBD2 (5 bases). CDR3 size: 14 residues. Per the germline V gene, CDR1 is SNHLY and CDR2 is FYNNEI. The CDR3 sequence: CASRRVSSQEIQYF. CDR3 in DNA: TGTGCCAGCAGGCGGGTCAGTTCCCAAGAGATCCAGTACTTC.

The gene calls are TRBV6-2 or TRBV6-3 and TRBJ2-7; the match to TRBD2 covers 9 bases. V dropped 8 bases and J dropped 1; count of bases not matched to a gene: 6. The germline V gene has CDR1 MNHEY and CDR2 SVGEGT. The CDR3 has 14 residues. The CDR3 nucleotides read TGTGCCAGCCGACCGGGACTAGCATCCTACGAGCAGTACTTC. This gives the protein CASRPGLASYEQYF.

The chain is built from TRBV3-1 and TRBJ2-1; 11 bases are shared with TRBD1. CDR3 length: 16 amino acids. With V trimmed by 6 bases and J by 0 bases, 4 bases remained unmatched. Germline V gene sequence: CDR1 LGHDT, CDR2 YNNKEL (reference sequence). For the CDR3, the DNA is TGTGCCAGCAGTAGGACAGGGGGCCTCTCCTACAATGAGCAGTTCTTC. Protein sequence: CASSRTGGLSYNEQFF.